This T cell receptor (beta chain) was identified in a study of cytomegalovirus exposure and HLA in healthy donors. Notes on this clone: The antigen is not known.

Trimming cost V 8 bases and J 6 bases, with 16 bases left between them. CDR3 size: 14 residues. CDR1 is MNHEY, CDR2 SMNVEV, per germline (reference sequence). TCRdb keeps only in-frame clones here, not all; method: immunoSEQ multiplex PCR. The sample has about 250,000 clones, about 88% seen once. The study drew the donors from its 120-subject validation cohort, separate from the roughly 700-subject first cohort. General study points: TCR sequences were mostly rare, though some public TCRs occurred in many donors. Reportedly, diagnosis of cytomegalovirus status by the classifier showed high specificity and sensitivity.

The sequencing input was PBMCs. This rearrangement joins TRBV27 to TRBJ2-2; tentatively, D is TRBD1 (7 bases). The clonotype was recovered from a man aged 18 to 29 in good health and CMV-seropositive. CDR3 protein: CASCDTGEAGELFF. The CDR3 DNA reads TGTGCCAGCTGCGACACAGGGGAGGCCGGGGAGCTGTTTTTT.